The 17 T cell receptor beta chains below all came from one sample that was sequenced in a study of blood T cell repertoires in COVID-19. Libraries were prepared by immunoSEQ multiplex PCR; TCRdb keeps only in-frame clonotypes and omits some of them. The repertoire includes 88,000 or so clones, 65% to 90% of them detected once, and approximately 3.9% sits in the top ten. Specimen: peripheral blood. These receptors were collected from a man aged 55-75 years with acute or convalescent COVID-19.

This sequence joins TRBV19 and TRBJ2-7, with 8 bases identical to TRBD2. Germline V gene lookup returns CDR1 LNHDA and CDR2 SQIVND (reference sequence). J lost 0 bases, V lost 1 base, and 2 bases had no gene match. The CDR3 runs 15 residues. This chain's CDR3 is CASSIVTSDSYEQYF. For the CDR3, the DNA is TGTGCCAGTAGTATAGTGACTAGCGACTCCTACGAGCAGTACTTC.

Regarding this clone: A read error may produce the germline difference seen at one junction end. The chain is built from TRBV7-7 and TRBJ2-7; 7 positions match TRBD1. CDR3 length equals 15 residues. In germline, CDR1 is SSHAT, CDR2 FNYEAQ (reference sequence). Here the CDR3 DNA reads TGTGCTAGCAGCCCGACCCCGGAGACAGGGCACGAGCAGTACTTC. This translates into CASSPTPETGHEQYF.

The chain employs TRBV6-5 and TRBJ1-5; D is unclear. Germline CDR1 reads MNHEY; CDR2 reads SVGAGI. V was shortened by 7 bases and J by 4 bases, with 14 bases between the two germline ends. The CDR3 totals 14 residues. The CDR3 sequence: CASTFDTVNQPQHF. Written as DNA, the CDR3 is TGTGCCAGCACCTTCGACACCGTGAATCAGCCCCAGCATTTT.

The V call is TRBV3-1 (or the pseudogene TRBV3-2), the J call TRBJ2-7, with 7 bases matching TRBD1. Germline CDR1 LGHDT, CDR2 YNNKEL (reference sequence). V was pared by 0 bases and J by 1 base, with 3 bases of the junction left unmatched. This CDR3 has 15 amino acids. As DNA, the CDR3 is TGTGCCAGCAGCCAAGAGGGACAGCGATCCTACGAGCAGTACTTC. It translates to CASSQEGQRSYEQYF.

The chain is built from TRBV19 and TRBJ2-7; the D gene is possibly TRBD1 (6 bases). The V gene's germline CDR1 is LNHDA and CDR2 SQIVND (reference sequence). The CDR3 runs 14 residues. Trimming removed 5 bases at V and 3 bases at J, with 14 bases between. CDR3 coding DNA: TGTGCCAGTAGTCGCCGGGACACTCGCTACGAGCAGTACTTC. Protein product: CASSRRDTRYEQYF.

This clone has more than one count but fewer than ten. The chain links TRBV7-9 to TRBJ2-1; 13 bases match TRBD2. The CDR3 consists of 14 residues. Germline loops: CDR1 SEHNR, CDR2 FQNEAQ (reference sequence). Losses at the gene ends were 3 bases for V and 12 bases for J; bases not matched to a gene: 5. In DNA, the CDR3 is TGTGCCAGCAGCTTCGGACTAGCGGGGGAGACGCAGTTCTTC. Residues: CASSFGLAGETQFF.

The V gene is TRBV18, the J gene TRBJ2-7, with D tentatively TRBD1 (6 bases). Trimming removed 6 bases at V and 2 bases at J, with 23 bases between. Germline V gene data show CDR1 as KGHSH and CDR2 as LQKENI. CDR3 size: 17 residues. The CDR3 sequence is CASSEERPGHPPYEQYF. Here the CDR3 DNA reads TGTGCCAGCTCTGAAGAGAGGCCGGGACACCCACCCTACGAGCAGTACTTC.

The V and J genes are TRBV6-2 or TRBV6-3 and TRBJ1-1; weak D call: TRBD1 (5 bases). The CDR3 is 15 amino acids. The V gene lost 4 bases and the J gene lost 2 bases, with 14 bases spanning the gap. CDR1 is MNHEY and CDR2 is SVGEGT in the germline V gene. DNA for the CDR3: TGTGCCAGCAGTTCCCAGGGCTTGGGAAACACTGAAGCTTTCTTT. Its translation is CASSSQGLGNTEAFF.

The chain uses TRBV6-5 and TRBJ2-7; 11 positions agree with TRBD2. The germline CDR1 and CDR2 sequences are MNHEY and SVGAGI. V lost 6 bases, J lost 0 bases, and 4 bases stayed unmatched. The CDR3 has 15 residues. Here the CDR3 DNA reads TGTGCCAGCAGGACTAGCGGGACCTACTCCTACGAGCAGTACTTC. Its translation: CASRTSGTYSYEQYF.

This clone is termed medium-sized. The gene calls are TRBV5-5 and TRBJ1-2; TRBD1 agrees at 9 bases. This CDR3 has 14 residues. Germline CDR1 and CDR2: SGHKS and YYEKEE (reference sequence). J lost 3 bases, V lost 1 base, and 1 base had no gene match. DNA of the CDR3: TGTGCCAGCAGCTTGCACAGGGGGCACTATGGCTACACCTTC. Protein sequence: CASSLHRGHYGYTF.

The chain is built from TRBV3-1 (or the pseudogene TRBV3-2) and TRBJ2-1; 7 bases agree with TRBD1. V shed 4 bases and J 4 bases; nucleotides not matched to a gene: 13. Germline V gene sequence: CDR1 LGHDT, CDR2 YNNKEL (reference sequence). The CDR3 is made up of 17 amino acids. The CDR3 spells CASSPTGVGTAYNEQFF. CDR3 nucleotide sequence: TGTGCCAGCAGCCCAACAGGGGTAGGGACAGCTTACAATGAGCAGTTCTTC.

The V and J genes are TRBV5-1 and TRBJ2-1; 10 bases are a match to TRBD2. Germline lookup yields CDR1 SGHRS and CDR2 YFSETQ. The trim removed 4 bases at V and 4 bases at J, leaving 5 bases unmatched. CDR3 length: 15 residues. The CDR3 spells CASSMLAGEYNEQFF. The DNA for the CDR3 is TGCGCCAGCAGCATGCTAGCGGGAGAATACAATGAGCAGTTCTTC.

V and J are TRBV30 and TRBJ2-2; possible D gene TRBD1, 6 bases. Trimming pared 4 bases from V and 3 bases from J, leaving 12 bases between. The germline gives CDR1 GTSNPN, CDR2 SVGIG (reference sequence). The CDR3 is 14 amino acids. Here the CDR3 reads CAWKSGVYTGELFF. For the CDR3, the DNA is TGTGCCTGGAAATCAGGGGTGTACACCGGGGAGCTGTTTTTT.

The J gene is TRBJ2-1, the V gene TRBV21-1; no DNA check was done on the table's D call, TRBD1. TRBV21-1 is a pseudogene. CDR3 size: 14 residues. The CDR3 region is CALGAGESYNEQFF. CDR3 DNA: TGTGCATTAGGGGCAGGGGAATCCTACAATGAGCAGTTCTTC.

The V gene is TRBV19, the J gene TRBJ2-3; 10 bases fit TRBD1. There are 16 residues in the CDR3. V lost 6 bases to trimming and J lost 1 base; unmatched junction nucleotides: 7. Looked up from germline, CDR1 is LNHDA and CDR2 is SQIVND (reference sequence). The CDR3 loop reads CASRRQGAFRTDTQYF. The CDR3 nucleotides read TGTGCCAGTAGAAGACAGGGGGCATTTCGCACAGATACGCAGTATTTT.

The chain carries TRBV2 and TRBJ2-2, with D possibly TRBD1 on 6 matching bases. The CDR3 totals 15 residues. Germline CDR1 and CDR2: SNHLY and FYNNEI. V lost 6 bases and J lost 3, with 14 bases in between. CDR3: CASSLQGSDTGELFF. CDR3 nucleotide sequence: TGTGCCAGCAGCCTACAGGGCTCGGACACCGGGGAGCTGTTTTTT.

This clone was picked up a small number of times. The chain uses TRBV3-1 (or the pseudogene TRBV3-2) and TRBJ1-2; D gene uncertain. Trimming left V 0 bases short and J 8 bases short, with 16 bases between. CDR1 is LGHDT, CDR2 YNNKEL, per germline (reference sequence). The CDR3 spans 15 residues. This chain's CDR3 is CASSQDERYYGGYTF. For the CDR3, the DNA is TGTGCCAGCAGCCAAGATGAGCGCTATTACGGGGGCTACACCTTC.